Detailed here is one TCR beta chain. What it binds is unknown. Assay: immunoSEQ multiplex PCR; the TCRdb copy retains only in-frame clones and omits some. The repertoire holds more than 400,000 clones, around 90% seen once, with about 4.4% in the top ten. There are 14 residues in the CDR3. Trimming at V came to 3 bases and at J to 2 bases, leaving 1 base not matched to a gene. The germline CDR1 and CDR2 sequences are SGDLS and YYNGEE. The sample belongs to a study of Ad26.COV2.S vaccination and SARS-CoV-2 variants. Points from the study as a whole: Non-spike TCR breadth showed similarity between vaccine and placebo recipients.

Noted treatment: about 20 received Ad26.COV2.S at low or high dose, single or two shots; 5 received placebo; per-sample allocation not given. Specimen acquisition occurred on day 63 following the initial vaccine or placebo injection. The chain recombines TRBV9 with TRBJ1-3; 8 nucleotides align to TRBD1. The clonotype originates from a person aged 18-65 years who received the Ad26.COV2.S COVID-19 vaccine or a placebo. The sample consisted of peripheral blood, taken in a trial of Ad26.COV2.S vaccine versus placebo. As DNA, the CDR3 is TGTGCCAGCAGCGCGGACAGGGCTGGAAACACCATATATTTT. Amino acids: CASSADRAGNTIYF. Looking up the rest from reference TRBV9 and TRBJ1-3 gives the full variable domain: DSGVTQTPKHLITATGQRVTLRCSPRSGDLSVYWYQQSLDQGLQFLIQYYNGEERAKGNILERFSAQQFPDLHSELNLSSLELGDSALYFCASSADRAGNTIYFGEGSWLTVV.